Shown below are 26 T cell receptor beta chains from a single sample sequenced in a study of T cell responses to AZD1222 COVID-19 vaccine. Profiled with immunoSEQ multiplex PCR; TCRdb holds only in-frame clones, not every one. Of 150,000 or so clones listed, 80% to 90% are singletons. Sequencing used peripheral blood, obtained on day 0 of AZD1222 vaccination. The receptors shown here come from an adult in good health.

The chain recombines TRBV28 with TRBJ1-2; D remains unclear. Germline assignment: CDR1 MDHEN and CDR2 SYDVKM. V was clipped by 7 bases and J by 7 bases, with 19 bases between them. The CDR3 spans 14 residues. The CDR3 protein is CASKVGPQPGGYTF. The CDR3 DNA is TGTGCCAGCAAAGTCGGCCCCCAACCGGGTGGCTACACCTTC.

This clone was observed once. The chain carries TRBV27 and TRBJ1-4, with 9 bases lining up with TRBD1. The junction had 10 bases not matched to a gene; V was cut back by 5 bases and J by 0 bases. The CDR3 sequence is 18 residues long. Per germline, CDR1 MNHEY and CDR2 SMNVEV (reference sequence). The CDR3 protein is CASSPRQGGFATNEKLFF. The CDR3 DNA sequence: TGTGCCAGCAGTCCTCGACAGGGGGGATTTGCAACTAATGAAAAACTGTTTTTT.

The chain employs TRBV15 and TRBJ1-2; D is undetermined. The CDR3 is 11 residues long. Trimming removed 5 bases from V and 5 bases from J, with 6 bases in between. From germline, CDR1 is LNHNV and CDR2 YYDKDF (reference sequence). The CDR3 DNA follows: TGTGCCACCAGCGACTGGTATGGCTACACCTTC. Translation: CATSDWYGYTF.

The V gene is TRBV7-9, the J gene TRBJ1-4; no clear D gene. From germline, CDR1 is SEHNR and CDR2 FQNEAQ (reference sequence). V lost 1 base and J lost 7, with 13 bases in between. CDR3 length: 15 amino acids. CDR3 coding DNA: TGTGCCAGCAGCTTAGTTATAGGGATGGTTGAAAAACTGTTTTTT. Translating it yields CASSLVIGMVEKLFF.

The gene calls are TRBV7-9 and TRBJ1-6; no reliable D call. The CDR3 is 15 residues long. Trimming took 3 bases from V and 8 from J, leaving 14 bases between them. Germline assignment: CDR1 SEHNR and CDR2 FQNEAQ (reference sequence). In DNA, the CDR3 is TGTGCCAGCAGCTTGAAAGGAGGCATGGATTCACCCCTCCACTTT. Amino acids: CASSLKGGMDSPLHF. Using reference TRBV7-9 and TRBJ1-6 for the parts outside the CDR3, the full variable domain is DTGVSQNPRHKITKRGQNVTFRCDPISEHNRLYWYRQTLGQGPEFLTYFQNEAQLEKSRLLSDRFSAERPKGSFSTLEIQRTEQGDSAMYLCASSLKGGMDSPLHFGNGTRLTVT.

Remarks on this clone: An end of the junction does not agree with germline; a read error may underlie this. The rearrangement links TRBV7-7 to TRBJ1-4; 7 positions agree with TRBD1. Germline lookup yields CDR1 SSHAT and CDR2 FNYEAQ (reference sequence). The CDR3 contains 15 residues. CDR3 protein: CASSLADRKGEKLFF. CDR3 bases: TGTGCTAGCAGCTTAGCGGACAGGAAGGGGGAAAAACTGTTTTTT.

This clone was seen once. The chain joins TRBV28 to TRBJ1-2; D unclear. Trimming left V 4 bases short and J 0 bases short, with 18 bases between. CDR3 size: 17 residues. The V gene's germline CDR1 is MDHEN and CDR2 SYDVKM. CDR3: CASSSGRVRASNYGYTF. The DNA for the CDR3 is TGTGCCAGCAGTTCGGGAAGGGTGAGGGCCTCTAACTATGGCTACACCTTC.

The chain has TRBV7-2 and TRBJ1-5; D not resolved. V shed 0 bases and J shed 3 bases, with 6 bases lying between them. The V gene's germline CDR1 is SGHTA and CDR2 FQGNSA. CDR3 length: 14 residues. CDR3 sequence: CASSLAMINQPQHF. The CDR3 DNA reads TGTGCCAGCAGCTTAGCAATGATCAATCAGCCCCAGCATTTT.

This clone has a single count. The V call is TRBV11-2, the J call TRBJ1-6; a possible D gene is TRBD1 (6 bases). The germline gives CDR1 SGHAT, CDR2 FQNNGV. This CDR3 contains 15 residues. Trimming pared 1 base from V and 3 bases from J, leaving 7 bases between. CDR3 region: CASSLGQVYNSPLHF. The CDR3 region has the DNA TGTGCCAGCAGCTTAGGACAGGTCTATAATTCACCCCTCCACTTT. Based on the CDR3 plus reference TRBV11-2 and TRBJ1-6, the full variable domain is EAGVAQSPRYKIIEKRQSVAFWCNPISGHATLYWYQQILGQGPKLLIQFQNNGVVDDSQLPKDRFSAERLKGVDSTLKIQPAKLEDSAVYLCASSLGQVYNSPLHFGNGTRLTVT.

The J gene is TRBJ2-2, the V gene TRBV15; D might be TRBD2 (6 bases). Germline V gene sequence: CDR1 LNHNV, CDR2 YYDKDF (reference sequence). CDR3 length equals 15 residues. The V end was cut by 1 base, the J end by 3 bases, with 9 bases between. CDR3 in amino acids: CATSRGGDYTGELFF. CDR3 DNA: TGTGCCACCAGCAGAGGCGGGGACTACACCGGGGAGCTGTTTTTT.

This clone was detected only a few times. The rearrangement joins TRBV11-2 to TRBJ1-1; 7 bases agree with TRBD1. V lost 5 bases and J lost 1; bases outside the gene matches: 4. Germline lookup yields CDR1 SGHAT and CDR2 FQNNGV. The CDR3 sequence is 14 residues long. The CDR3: CASSQQGTNTEAFF. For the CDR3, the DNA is TGTGCCAGCAGCCAACAGGGGACGAACACTGAAGCTTTCTTT.

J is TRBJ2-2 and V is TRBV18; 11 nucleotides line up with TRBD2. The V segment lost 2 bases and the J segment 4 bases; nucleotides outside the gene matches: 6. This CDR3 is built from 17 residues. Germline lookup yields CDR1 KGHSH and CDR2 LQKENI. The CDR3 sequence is CASSPKGLADPTGELFF. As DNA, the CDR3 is TGTGCCAGCTCACCAAAGGGACTAGCGGACCCCACCGGGGAGCTGTTTTTT.

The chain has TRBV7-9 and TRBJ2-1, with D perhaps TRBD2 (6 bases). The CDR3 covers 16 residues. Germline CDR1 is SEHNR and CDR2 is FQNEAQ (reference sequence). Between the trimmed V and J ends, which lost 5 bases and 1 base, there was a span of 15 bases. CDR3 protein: CASSAMRGRSYNEQFF. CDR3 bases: TGTGCCAGCAGCGCGATGCGTGGGAGGTCCTACAATGAGCAGTTCTTC.

In DNA, the CDR3 is TGCGCCAGCAGCTTTTCTTATAATTCACCCCTCCACTTT. This translates into CASSFSYNSPLHF. The chain joins TRBV5-1 to TRBJ1-6, with D unclear. From germline, CDR1 is SGHRS and CDR2 YFSETQ. Trimming left V 2 bases short and J 4 bases short, with 4 bases between. This CDR3 is built from 13 residues.

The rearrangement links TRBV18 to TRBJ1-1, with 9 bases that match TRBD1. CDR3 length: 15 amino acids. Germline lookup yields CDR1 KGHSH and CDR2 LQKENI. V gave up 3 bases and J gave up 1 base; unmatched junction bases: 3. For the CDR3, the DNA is TGTGCCAGCTCACCCACGACAGGGGGGAACACTGAAGCTTTCTTT. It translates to CASSPTTGGNTEAFF.

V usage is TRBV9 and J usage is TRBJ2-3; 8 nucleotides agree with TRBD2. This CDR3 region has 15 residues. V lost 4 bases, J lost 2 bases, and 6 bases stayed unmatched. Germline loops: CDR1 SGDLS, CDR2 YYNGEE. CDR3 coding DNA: TGTGCCAGCAGCAAGACAGCGGGGGTCACAGATACGCAGTATTTT. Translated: CASSKTAGVTDTQYF.

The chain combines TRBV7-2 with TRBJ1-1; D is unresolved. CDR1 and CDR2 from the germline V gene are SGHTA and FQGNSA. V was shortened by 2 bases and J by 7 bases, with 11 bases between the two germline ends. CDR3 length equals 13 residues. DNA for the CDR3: TGTGCCAGCAGCTTACCAGCTACCTTTGAAGCTTTCTTT. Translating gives CASSLPATFEAFF.

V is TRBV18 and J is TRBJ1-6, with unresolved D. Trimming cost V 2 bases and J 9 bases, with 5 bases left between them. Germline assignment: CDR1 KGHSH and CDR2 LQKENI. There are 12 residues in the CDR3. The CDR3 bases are TGTGCCAGCTCACCATCCGTTTCACCCCTCCACTTT. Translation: CASSPSVSPLHF.

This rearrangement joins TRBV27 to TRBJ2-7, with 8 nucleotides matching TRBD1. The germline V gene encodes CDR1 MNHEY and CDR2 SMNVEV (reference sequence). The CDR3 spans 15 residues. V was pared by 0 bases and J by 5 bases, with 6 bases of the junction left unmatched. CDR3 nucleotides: TGTGCCAGCAGTTTATCGCAGGGGGCTCGAAACGAGCAGTACTTC. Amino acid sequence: CASSLSQGARNEQYF.

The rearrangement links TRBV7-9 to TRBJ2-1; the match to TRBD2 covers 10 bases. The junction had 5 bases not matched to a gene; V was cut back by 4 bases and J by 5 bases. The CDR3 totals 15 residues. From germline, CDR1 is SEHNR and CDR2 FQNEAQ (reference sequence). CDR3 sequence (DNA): TGTGCCAGCAGCTCCTCTAGCGGGGGTCACAATGAGCAGTTCTTC. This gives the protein CASSSSSGGHNEQFF.

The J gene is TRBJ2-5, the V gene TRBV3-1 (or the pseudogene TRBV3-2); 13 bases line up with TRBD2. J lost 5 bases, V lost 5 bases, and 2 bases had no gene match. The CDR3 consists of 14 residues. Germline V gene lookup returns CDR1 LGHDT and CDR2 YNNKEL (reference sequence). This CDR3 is CASSALAGGETQYF. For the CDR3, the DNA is TGTGCCAGCAGCGCACTAGCGGGAGGGGAGACCCAGTACTTC.

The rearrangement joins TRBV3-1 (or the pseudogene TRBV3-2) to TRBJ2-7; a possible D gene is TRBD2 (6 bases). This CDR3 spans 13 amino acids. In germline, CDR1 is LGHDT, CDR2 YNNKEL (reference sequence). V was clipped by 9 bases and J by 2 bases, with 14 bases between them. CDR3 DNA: TGTGCCAGTGGGGACCGGGAGCCCTACGAGCAGTACTTC. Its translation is CASGDREPYEQYF.

The CDR3 loop is CASSEAVHTEAFF. The CDR3 DNA is TGTGCCAGCAGTGAAGCAGTTCACACTGAAGCTTTCTTT. The chain uses TRBV2 and TRBJ1-1, with no clear D. Trimming took off 0 bases at V and 3 bases at J, with 5 bases between the two ends. This CDR3 is built from 13 residues. Per the germline V gene, CDR1 is SNHLY and CDR2 is FYNNEI.

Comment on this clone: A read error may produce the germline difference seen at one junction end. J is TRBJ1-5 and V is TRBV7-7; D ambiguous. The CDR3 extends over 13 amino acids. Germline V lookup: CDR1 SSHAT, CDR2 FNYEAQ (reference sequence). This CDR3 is CASSLNPGKPQHF. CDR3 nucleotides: TGTGCTAGCAGCTTAAATCCGGGAAAGCCCCAGCATTTT.

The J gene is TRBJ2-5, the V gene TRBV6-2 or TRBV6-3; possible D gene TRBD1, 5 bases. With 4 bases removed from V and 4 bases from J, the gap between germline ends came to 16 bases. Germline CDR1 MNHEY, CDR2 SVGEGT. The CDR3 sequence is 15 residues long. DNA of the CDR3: TGTGCCAGCAGTTCTGGGGCCCTGATGAGAGAGACCCAGTACTTC. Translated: CASSSGALMRETQYF.

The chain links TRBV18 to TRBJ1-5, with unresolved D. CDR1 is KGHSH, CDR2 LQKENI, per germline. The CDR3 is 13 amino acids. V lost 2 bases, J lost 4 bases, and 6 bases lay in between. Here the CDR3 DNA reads TGTGCCAGCTCACCATCAGAAAATCAGCCCCAGCATTTT. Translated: CASSPSENQPQHF.